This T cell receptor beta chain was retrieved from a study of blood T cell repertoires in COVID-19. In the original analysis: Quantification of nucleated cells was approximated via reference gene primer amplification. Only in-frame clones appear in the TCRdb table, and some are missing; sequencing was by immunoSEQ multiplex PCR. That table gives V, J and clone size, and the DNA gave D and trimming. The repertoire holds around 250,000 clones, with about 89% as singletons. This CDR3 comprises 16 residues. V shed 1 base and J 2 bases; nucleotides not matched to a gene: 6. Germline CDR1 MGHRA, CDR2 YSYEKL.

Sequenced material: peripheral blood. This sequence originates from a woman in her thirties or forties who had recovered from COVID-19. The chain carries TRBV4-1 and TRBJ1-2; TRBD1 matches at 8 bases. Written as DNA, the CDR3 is TGCGCCAGCAGCCAAGGGGGGACAGGAAACAACTATGGCTACACCTTC. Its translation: CASSQGGTGNNYGYTF.